Below, one T cell receptor (beta chain) is given with its context. The target of this receptor is not known. The record has no base qualities; no much larger clone is one base away. These data are taken from a study of T-cell memory formation after mild COVID-19 (dated by TCRdb to 2020 to 2023). The study in broad terms: TCR sequence clusters from the two donors were largely donor specific. Two young, previously healthy adult volunteers, one female and one male, were included in the cohort. Longitudinal TCRalpha and TCRbeta repertoire sequencing tracked T-cell clones expanding and contracting after mild COVID-19 in two donors. Overall study results and their limits: The detection of some responding clones in pre-infection memory suggests that pre-existing cross-reactive memory T cells joined the SARS-CoV-2 response. Contracting CD4+ clones turned up mainly in the CM and EM memory subsets, whereas EMRA was where CD8+ clones were enriched. Clones that contracted from day 15 to 85 showed balanced CD4/CD8 phenotypes, whereas a second wave of clones that expanded from day 15 to 37 leaned towards CD4+. The study covered only a couple of mild cases, and larger cohorts including severe cases with pre-infection samples were considered necessary. The second-wave clones that peaked on day 37 were not confirmed to be SARS-CoV-2 specific.

Ficoll-Paque density gradient centrifugation was the method used to isolate PBMCs. TCRdb shows the sequencer as Illumina NovaSeq 6000. TCRalpha and TCRbeta cDNA libraries were built by 5'RACE with constant-segment primers, adding sample barcodes and unique molecular identifiers. Trizol reagent was used to extract RNA from every sample. The libraries were amplified in two PCR steps, and the second step added a second sample barcode and Illumina TruSeq adapters. The libraries were sequenced on an Illumina NovaSeq using 2 x 150 bp paired-end reads. In the paper's pipeline: The reads were demultiplexed and collapsed into UMI-guided consensus sequences using migec v1.2.7. With mixcr v2.1.11, UMI consensuses were aligned to TRA and TRB V and J templates and assembled into clonotypes. A clonotype was counted as expanded or contracted only when both edgeR and NoisET called the clonotype significant, with the noise models trained on biological replicates. For edgeR calls, a false discovery rate-adjusted p below 0.01 and a log2 fold-change threshold of 1 were applied. As an exploratory analysis of dynamics, max-normalized trajectories of the 1000 most abundant clonotypes were examined by PCA with hierarchical clustering. Separately sequenced CD4+ and CD8+ repertoires were used to assign the CD4 or CD8 phenotype of responding clones. TCRdb itself trimmed the public reads at Q25 with fastp, ran MiXCR and retained productive beta chains. Each entry is one CDR3 protein sequence, shown with its most common DNA and genes. TCRdb, not the original authors, processed these V and J calls. The sample contains about 340,000 distinct CDR3 sequences, roughly 13% of them found a single time. 20% to 25% of the sample rests with the top ten.

The germline V gene (reference sequence) gives CDR1 as PRHDT and CDR2 as FYEKMQ. Spanning cysteine to phenylalanine, the CDR3 consists of 15 amino acids. The read is trimmed to its CDR3 DNA, 45 bases read in frame from base 1. Unmatched junction bases come to 8, with V trimmed by 5 bases and J by 1 base. The origin of this receptor is a man aged 18 to 30 who had mild COVID-19 (a few samples of this study predate the infection). The sample titles of this study are shuffled in the database, so cell type and time point are left out; the donor was told from shared clones. Sequenced sample: PBMCs or a T cell subset sorted from them (not recorded which). The chain was built from TRBV13 and TRBJ2-7; 7 bases in the middle match TRBD1. The CDR3 amino acid sequence is: CASSTGQERSYEQYF. The DNA reads TGTGCCAGCAGCACCGGACAGGAAAGGTCCTACGAGCAGTACTTC. The full variable domain, with segments outside the CDR3 supplied by the reference TRBV13 and TRBJ2-7 proteins, appears as AAGVIQSPRHLIKEKRETATLKCYPIPRHDTVYWYQQGPGQDPQFLISFYEKMQSDKGSIPDRFSAQQFSDYHSELNMSSLELGDSALYFCASSTGQERSYEQYFGPGTRLTVT.